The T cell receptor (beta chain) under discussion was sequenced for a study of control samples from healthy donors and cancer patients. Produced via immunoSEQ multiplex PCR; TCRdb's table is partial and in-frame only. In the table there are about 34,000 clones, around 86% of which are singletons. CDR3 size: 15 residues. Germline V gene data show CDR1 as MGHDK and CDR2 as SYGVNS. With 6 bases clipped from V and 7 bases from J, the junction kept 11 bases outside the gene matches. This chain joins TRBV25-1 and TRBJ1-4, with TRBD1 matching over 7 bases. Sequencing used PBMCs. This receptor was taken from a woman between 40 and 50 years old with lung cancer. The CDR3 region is CASSVRTGEIEKLFF. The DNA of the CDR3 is TGTGCCAGCAGCGTTAGGACAGGCGAAATTGAAAAACTGTTTTTT.